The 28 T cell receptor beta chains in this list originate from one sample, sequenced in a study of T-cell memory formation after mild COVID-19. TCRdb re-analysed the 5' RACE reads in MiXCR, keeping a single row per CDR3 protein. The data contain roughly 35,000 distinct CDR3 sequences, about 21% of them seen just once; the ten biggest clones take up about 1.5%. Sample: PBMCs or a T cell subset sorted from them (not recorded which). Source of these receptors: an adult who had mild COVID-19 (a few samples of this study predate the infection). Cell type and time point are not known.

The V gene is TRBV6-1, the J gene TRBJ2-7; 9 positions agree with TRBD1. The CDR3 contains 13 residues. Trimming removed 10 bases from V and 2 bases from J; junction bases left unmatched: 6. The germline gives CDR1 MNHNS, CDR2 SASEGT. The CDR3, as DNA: TGTGCCACTTCGGACAGGGGTACCTACGAGCAGTACTTC. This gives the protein CATSDRGTYEQYF.

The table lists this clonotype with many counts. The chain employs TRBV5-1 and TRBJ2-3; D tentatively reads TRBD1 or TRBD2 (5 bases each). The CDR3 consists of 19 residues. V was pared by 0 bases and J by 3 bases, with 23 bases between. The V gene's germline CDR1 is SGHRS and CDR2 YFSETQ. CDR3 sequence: CASSLASIRGLSHTDTQYF. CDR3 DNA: TGCGCCAGCAGCTTGGCCAGTATTCGGGGCCTGAGTCATACAGATACGCAGTATTTT. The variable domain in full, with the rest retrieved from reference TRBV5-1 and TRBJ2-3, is KAGVTQTPRYLIKTRGQQVTLSCSPISGHRSVSWYQQTPGQGLQFLFEYFSETQRNKGNFPGRFSGRQFSNSRSEMNVSTLELGDSALYLCASSLASIRGLSHTDTQYFGPGTRLTVL.

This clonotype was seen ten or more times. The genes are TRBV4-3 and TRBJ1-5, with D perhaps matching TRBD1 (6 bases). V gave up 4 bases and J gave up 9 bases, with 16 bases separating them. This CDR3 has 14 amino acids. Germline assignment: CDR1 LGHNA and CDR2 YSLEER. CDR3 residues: CASSRDRSLAPQHF. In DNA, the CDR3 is TGCGCCAGCAGCCGTGACAGGAGCCTGGCGCCCCAGCATTTT.

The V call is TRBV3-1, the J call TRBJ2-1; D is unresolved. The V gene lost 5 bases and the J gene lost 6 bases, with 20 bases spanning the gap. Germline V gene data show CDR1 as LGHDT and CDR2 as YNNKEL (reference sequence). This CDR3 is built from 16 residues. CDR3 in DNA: TGTGCCAGCAGCTATGCTGAGCGAATATTAGCCAATGAGCAGTTCTTC. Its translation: CASSYAERILANEQFF.

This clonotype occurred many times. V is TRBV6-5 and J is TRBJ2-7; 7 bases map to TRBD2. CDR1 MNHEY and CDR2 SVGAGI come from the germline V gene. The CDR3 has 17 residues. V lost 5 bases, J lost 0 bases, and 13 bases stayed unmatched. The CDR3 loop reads CASSAFFGGGSSYEQYF. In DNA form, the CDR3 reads TGTGCCAGCAGTGCCTTCTTTGGCGGGGGTAGCTCCTACGAGCAGTACTTC.

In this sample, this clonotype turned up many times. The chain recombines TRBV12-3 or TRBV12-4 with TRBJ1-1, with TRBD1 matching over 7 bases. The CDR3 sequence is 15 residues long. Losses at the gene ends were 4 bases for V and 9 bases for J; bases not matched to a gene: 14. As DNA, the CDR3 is TGTGCCAGCAGTTACGGGGACAGACGCTCACCCCAAGCTTTCTTT. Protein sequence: CASSYGDRRSPQAFF.

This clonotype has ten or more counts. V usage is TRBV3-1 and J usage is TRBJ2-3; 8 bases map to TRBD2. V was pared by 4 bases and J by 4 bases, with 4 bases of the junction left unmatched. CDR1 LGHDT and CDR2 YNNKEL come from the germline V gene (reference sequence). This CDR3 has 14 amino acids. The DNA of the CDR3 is TGTGCCAGCAGCCGGGGAGCGGGAGCAGATACGCAGTATTTT. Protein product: CASSRGAGADTQYF.

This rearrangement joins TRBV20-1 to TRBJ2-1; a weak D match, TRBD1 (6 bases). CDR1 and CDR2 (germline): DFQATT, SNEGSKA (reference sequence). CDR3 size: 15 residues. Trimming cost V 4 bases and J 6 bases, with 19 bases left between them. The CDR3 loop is CSANSLQGSGNEQFF. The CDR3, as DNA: TGCAGTGCTAACAGCCTACAGGGATCGGGCAATGAGCAGTTCTTC.

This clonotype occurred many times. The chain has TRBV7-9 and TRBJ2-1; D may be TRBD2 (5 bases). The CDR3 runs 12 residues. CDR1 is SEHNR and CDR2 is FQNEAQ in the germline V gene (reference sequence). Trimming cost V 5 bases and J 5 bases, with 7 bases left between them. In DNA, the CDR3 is TGTGCCAGCAGCCGCGGGCACAATGAGCAGTTCTTC. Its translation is CASSRGHNEQFF.

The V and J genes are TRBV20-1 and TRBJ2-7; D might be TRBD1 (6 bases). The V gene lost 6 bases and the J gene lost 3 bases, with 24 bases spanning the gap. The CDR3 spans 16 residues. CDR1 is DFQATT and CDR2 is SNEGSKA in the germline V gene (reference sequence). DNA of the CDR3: TGCAGTGCCTTGGTGGACAGCGCGGAATTGGTCTACGAGCAGTACTTC. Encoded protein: CSALVDSAELVYEQYF.

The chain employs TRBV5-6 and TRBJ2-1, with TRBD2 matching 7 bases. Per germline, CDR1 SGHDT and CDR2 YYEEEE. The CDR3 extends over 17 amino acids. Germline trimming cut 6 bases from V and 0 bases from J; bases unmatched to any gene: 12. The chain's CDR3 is CASTLTSEGSSYNEQFF. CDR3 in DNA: TGTGCCAGCACCTTAACTAGCGAAGGTAGCTCCTACAATGAGCAGTTCTTC. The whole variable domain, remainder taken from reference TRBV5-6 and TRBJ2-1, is DAGVTQSPTHLIKTRGQQVTLRCSPKSGHDTVSWYQQALGQGPQFIFQYYEEEERQRGNFPDRFSGHQFPNYSSELNVNALLLGDSALYLCASTLTSEGSSYNEQFFGPGTRLTVL.

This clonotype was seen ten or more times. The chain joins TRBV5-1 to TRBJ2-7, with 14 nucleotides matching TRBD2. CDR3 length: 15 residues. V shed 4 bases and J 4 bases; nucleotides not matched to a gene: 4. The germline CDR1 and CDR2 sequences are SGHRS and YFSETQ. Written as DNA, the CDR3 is TGCGCCAGCAGCACCGGGACTAGCGGGAGATACGAGCAGTACTTC. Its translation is CASSTGTSGRYEQYF.

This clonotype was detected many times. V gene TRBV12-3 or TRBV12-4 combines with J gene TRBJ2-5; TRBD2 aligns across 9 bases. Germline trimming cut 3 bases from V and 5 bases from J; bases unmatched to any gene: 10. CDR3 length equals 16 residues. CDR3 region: CASSLAWGLADETQYF. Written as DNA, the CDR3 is TGTGCCAGCAGTTTGGCCTGGGGACTAGCCGACGAGACCCAGTACTTC.

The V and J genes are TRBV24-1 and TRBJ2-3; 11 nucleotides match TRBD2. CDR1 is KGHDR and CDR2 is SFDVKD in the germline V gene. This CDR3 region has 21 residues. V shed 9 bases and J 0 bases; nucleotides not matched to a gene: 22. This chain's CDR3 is CATQGTSGSGRGRSSTDTQYF. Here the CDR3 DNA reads TGTGCCACCCAAGGGACTAGCGGTAGCGGCCGTGGTCGTTCTAGCACAGATACGCAGTATTTT.

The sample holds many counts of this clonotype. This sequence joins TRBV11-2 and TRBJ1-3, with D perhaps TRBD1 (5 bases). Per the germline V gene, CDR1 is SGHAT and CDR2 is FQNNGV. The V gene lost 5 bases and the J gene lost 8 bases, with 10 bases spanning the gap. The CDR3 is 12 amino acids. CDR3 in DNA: TGTGCCAGCAGCCTACCGACAGACACCATATATTTT. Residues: CASSLPTDTIYF.

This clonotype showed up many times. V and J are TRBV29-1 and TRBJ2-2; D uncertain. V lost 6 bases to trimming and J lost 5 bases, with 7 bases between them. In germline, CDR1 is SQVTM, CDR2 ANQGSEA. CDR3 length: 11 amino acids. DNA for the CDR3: TGCAGCGTCGCGGTGACCGGGGAGCTGTTTTTT. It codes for CSVAVTGELFF.

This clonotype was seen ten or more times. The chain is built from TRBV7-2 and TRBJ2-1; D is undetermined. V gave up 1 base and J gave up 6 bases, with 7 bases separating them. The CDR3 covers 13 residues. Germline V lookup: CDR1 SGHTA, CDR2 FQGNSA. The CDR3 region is CASSLGSVNEQFF. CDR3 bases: TGTGCCAGCAGCTTAGGTTCCGTCAATGAGCAGTTCTTC. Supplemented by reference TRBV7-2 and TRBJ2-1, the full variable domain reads GAGVSQSPSNKVTEKGKDVELRCDPISGHTALYWYRQSLGQGLEFLIYFQGNSAPDKSGLPSDRFSAERTGGSVSTLTIQRTQQEDSAVYLCASSLGSVNEQFFGPGTRLTVL.

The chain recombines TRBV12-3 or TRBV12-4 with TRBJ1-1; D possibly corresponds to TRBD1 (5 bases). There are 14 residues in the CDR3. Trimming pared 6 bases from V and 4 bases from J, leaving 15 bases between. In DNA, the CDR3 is TGTGCCAGCAGACCCCAGGGCCGGTCCACTGAAGCTTTCTTT. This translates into CASRPQGRSTEAFF.

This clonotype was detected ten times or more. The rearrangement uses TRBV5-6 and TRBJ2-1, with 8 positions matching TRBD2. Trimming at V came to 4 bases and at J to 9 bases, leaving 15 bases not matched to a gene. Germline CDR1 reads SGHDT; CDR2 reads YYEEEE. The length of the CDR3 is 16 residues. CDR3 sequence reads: CASSRSRGLAGGEQFF. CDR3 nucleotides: TGTGCCAGCAGCCGCAGCCGGGGTCTAGCGGGTGGTGAGCAGTTCTTC.

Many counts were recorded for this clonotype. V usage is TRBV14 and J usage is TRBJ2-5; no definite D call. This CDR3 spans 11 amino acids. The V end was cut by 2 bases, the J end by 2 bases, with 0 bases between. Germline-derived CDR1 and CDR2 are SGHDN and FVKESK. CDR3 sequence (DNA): TGTGCCAGCAGCCAACAAGAGACCCAGTACTTC. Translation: CASSQQETQYF.

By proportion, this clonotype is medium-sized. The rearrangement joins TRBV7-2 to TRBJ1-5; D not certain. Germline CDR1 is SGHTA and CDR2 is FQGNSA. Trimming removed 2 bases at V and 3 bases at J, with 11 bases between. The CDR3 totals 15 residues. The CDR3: CASSLFLDLNQPQHF. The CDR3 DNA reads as TGTGCCAGCAGCTTATTTCTGGACCTCAATCAGCCCCAGCATTTT.

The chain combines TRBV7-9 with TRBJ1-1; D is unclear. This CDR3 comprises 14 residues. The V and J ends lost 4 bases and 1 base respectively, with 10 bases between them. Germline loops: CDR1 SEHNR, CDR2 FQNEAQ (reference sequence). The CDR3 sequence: CASSSTEGNTEAFF. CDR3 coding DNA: TGTGCCAGCAGCTCCACCGAGGGGAACACTGAAGCTTTCTTT.

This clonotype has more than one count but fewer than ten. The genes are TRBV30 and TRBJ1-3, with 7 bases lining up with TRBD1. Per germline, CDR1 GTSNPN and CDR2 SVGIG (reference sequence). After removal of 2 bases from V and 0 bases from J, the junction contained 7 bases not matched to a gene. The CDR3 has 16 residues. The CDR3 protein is CAWSSPGQTSGNTIYF. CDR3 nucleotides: TGTGCCTGGAGTTCGCCGGGACAGACCTCTGGAAACACCATATATTTT.

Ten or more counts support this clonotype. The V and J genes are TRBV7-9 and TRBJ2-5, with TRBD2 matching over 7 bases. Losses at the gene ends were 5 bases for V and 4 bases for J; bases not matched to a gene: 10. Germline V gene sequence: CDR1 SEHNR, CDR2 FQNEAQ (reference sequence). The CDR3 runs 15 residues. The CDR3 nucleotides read TGTGCCAGCAGCCCGCTCGCGGGGGTGGGAGAGACCCAGTACTTC. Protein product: CASSPLAGVGETQYF.

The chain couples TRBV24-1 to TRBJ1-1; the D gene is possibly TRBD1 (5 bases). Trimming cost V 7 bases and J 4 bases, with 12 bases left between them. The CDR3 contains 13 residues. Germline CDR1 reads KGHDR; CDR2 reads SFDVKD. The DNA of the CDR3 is TGTGCCACCAGGAATGGGGGGGGCACTGAAGCTTTCTTT. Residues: CATRNGGGTEAFF.

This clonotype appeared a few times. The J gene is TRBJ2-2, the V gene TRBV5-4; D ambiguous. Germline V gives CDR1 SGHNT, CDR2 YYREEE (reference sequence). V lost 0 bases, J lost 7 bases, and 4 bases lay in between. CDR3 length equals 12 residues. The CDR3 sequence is CASSLEVGELFF. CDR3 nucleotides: TGTGCCAGCAGCTTGGAAGTCGGGGAGCTGTTTTTT.

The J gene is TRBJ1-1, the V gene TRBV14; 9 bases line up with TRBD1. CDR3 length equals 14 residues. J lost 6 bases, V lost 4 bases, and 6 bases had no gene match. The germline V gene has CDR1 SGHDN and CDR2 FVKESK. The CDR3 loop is CASSPGQGWAEAFF. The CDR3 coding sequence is TGTGCCAGCAGCCCGGGACAGGGTTGGGCTGAAGCTTTCTTT.

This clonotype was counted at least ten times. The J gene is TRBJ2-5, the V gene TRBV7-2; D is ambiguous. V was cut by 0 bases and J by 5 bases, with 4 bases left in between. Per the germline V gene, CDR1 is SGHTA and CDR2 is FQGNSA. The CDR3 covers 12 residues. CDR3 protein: CASSLARETQYF. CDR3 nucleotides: TGTGCCAGCAGCTTAGCCCGGGAGACCCAGTACTTC.